This entry concerns a single TCR beta chain. In this sample, this clonotype turned up once. Its antigen remains undetermined. Per-nucleotide qualities are absent, and no much larger clonotype sits a single base away. A single read offers scant evidence. The sample belongs to a study of CD8+CD57+ T cells in acquired aplastic anemia (dated by TCRdb to about 2018). Study-wide context: Extracted DNA from sorted CD4+ and CD8+ cells averaged around 3.3 ug, ranging from roughly 0.19 to 27.4 ug. Mean read counts for healthy donor samples were roughly 10 million for CD4+ cells and 11.0 million for CD8+ cells.

TCR beta VDJ combination and CDR3 sequence profiling used genomic DNA as the template. TCR repertoire sequencing was run on an Illumina HiSeq 2000. Concerning the study's data processing: TRBV/TRBJ rearrangement plots, CDR3 size and DJ length profiles, and Simpson's diversity index were used to evaluate the repertoires. The most abundant DNA sequence in the deep sequencing data was taken as the immunodominant clone. CDR3 amino acid sequences were checked for sharing across subjects and were also compared against the VDJdb database and published repertoires. TCRdb reworked the public reads: Q25 trimming with fastp, MiXCR clone assembly, productive beta chains retained. Rows matching on CDR3 protein sequence are summarized as one entry with the most common DNA and genes. The V and J calls reflect TCRdb's pipeline rather than the authors' work. This sample holds approximately 170,000 distinct CDR3 sequences; 60% to 70% were observed only once. Together, the top ten hold roughly 42% of the sample.

The study deep-sequenced TCR repertoires of sorted CD4+ and CD8+ blood T cells from severe aplastic anemia patients and healthy subjects. Ficoll-Paque density gradient centrifugation was used to isolate peripheral blood mononuclear cells. Before DNA extraction, CD4+ and CD8+ T cells were sorted by FACS or by magnetic beads. Overall study outcomes, separate from this receptor: Although twenty-nine CD8+ CDR3 sequences were shared by patients and controls, these sequences appeared highly expressed in patients and within the immunodominant clones of patients. CD8+ Simpson's diversity did not differ significantly between patients and healthy controls (P=0.060).

Clipping removes 6 bases from V and 1 base from J, with 4 as the unmatched junction base count. CDR1 and CDR2, looked up from the germline V gene, are ENHRY and SYGVKD. Including the terminal cysteine and phenylalanine, the CDR3 comprises 14 residues. Solely the CDR3 DNA is kept, with 42 bases framed from the first base. The receptor was isolated from a human donor in good health. The chain is made from TRBV10-3 and TRBJ2-5; 8 central bases correspond to TRBD1. Sequenced: sorted CD4+, CD8+, or CD8+CD57+ T cells (not recorded which) from PBMCs. The CDR3 protein: CAIRRDRTQETQYF. The DNA reads TGTGCCATCAGAAGGGACAGGACCCAAGAGACCCAGTACTTC.